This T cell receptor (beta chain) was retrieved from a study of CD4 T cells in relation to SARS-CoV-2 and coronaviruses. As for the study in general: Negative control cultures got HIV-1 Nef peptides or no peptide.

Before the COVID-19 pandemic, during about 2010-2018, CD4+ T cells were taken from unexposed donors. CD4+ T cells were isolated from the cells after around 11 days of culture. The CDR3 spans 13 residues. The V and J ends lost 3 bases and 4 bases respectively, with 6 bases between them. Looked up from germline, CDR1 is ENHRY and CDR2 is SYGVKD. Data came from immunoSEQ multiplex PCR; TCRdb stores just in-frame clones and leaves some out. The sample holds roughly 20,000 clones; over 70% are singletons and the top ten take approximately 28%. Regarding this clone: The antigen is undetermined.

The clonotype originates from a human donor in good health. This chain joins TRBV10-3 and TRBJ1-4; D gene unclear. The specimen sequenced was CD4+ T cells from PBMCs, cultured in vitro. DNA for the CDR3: TGTGCCATCAGTGACGGGTATAATGAAAAACTGTTTTTT. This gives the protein CAISDGYNEKLFF.